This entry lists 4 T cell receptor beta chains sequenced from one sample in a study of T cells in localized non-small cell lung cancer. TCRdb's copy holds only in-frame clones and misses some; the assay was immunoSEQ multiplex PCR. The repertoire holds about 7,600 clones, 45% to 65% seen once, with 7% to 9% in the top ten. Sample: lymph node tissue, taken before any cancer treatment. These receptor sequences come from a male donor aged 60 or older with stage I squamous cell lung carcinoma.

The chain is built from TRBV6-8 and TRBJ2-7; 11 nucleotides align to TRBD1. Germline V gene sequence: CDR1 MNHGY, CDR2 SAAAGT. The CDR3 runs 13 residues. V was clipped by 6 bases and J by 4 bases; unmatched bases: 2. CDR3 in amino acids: CASSRDRGYEQYF. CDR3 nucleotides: TGTGCCAGCAGCAGGGACAGGGGGTACGAGCAGTACTTC.

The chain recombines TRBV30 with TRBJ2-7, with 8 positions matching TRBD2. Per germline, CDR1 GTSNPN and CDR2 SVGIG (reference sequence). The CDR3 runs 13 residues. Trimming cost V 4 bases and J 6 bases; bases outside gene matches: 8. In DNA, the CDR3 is TGTGCCTGGACGAGGCGGGAGGAAGGCGAGCAGTACTTC. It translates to CAWTRREEGEQYF.

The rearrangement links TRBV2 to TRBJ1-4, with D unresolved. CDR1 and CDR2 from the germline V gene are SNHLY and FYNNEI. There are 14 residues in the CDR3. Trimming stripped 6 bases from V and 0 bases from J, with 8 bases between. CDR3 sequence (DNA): TGTGCCAGCAGGGGCTTGGCAACTAATGAAAAACTGTTTTTT. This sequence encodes CASRGLATNEKLFF. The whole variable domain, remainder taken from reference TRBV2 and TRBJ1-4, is EPEVTQTPSHQVTQMGQEVILRCVPISNHLYFYWYRQILGQKVEFLVSFYNNEISEKSEIFDDQFSVERPDGSNFTLKIRSTKLEDSAMYFCASRGLATNEKLFFGSGTQLSVL.

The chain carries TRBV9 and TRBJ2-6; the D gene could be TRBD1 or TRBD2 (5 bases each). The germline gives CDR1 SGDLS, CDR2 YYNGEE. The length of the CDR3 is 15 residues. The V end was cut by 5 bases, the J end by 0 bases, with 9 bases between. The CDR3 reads CASRGPSSGANVLTF. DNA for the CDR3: TGTGCCAGCAGGGGACCGAGCTCTGGGGCCAACGTCCTGACTTTC.